This TCR beta chain is drawn from a study of blood T cell repertoires in COVID-19. The germline gives CDR1 SGDLS, CDR2 YYNGEE. Trimming took 0 bases from V and 3 from J, leaving 14 bases between them. The CDR3 length is 16 residues. Sequencing was performed with immunoSEQ multiplex PCR; in TCRdb, only in-frame clones are kept and a portion is missing. This table holds some 70,000 clones, 75% to 90% found once. V gene TRBV9 combines with J gene TRBJ2-3; D perhaps matches TRBD2 (5 bases). The TCR comes from a man between 50 and 59 years old with active COVID-19. The specimen sequenced was peripheral blood. This CDR3 is CASSVVPRGGTDTQYF. CDR3 bases: TGTGCCAGCAGCGTAGTTCCACGGGGTGGGACAGATACGCAGTATTTT.